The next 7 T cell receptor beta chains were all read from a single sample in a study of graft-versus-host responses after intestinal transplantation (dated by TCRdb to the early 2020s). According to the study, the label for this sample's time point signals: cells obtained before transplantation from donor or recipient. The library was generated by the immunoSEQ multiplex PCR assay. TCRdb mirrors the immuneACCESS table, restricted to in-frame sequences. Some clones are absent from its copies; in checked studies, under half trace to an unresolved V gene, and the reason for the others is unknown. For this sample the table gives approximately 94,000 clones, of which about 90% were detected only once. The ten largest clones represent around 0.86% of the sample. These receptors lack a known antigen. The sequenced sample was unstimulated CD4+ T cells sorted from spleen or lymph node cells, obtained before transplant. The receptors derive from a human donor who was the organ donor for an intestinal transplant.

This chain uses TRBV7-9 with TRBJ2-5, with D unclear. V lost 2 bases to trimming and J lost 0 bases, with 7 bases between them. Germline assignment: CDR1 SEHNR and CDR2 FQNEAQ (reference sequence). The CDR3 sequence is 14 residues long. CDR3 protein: CASSLTQNQETQYF. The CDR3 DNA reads TGTGCCAGCAGCTTAACTCAAAACCAAGAGACCCAGTACTTC.

CDR3: CAWSGGARIQGQYF. The DNA for the CDR3 is TGTGCCTGGAGTGGGGGTGCCAGGATACAAGGGCAGTACTTC. The gene calls are TRBV30 and TRBJ2-7; D gene unclear. In germline, CDR1 is GTSNPN, CDR2 SVGIG (reference sequence). The length of the CDR3 is 14 residues. The V end lost 1 base, the J end lost 9 bases, and 19 bases lay between the germline ends.

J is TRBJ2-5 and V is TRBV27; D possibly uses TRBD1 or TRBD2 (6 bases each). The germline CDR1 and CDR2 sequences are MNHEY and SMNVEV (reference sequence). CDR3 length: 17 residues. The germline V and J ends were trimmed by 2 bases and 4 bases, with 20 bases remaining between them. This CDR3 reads CASSLGWRGAEGETQYF. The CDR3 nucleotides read TGTGCCAGCAGTTTAGGGTGGAGGGGGGCCGAAGGAGAGACCCAGTACTTC.

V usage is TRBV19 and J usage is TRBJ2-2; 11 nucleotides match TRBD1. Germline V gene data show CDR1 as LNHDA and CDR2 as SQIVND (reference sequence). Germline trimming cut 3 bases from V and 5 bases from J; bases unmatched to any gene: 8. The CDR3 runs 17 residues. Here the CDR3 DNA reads TGTGCCAGTAGTATCCGGTCCGGGACAGGGGGAACCGGGGAGCTGTTTTTT. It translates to CASSIRSGTGGTGELFF.

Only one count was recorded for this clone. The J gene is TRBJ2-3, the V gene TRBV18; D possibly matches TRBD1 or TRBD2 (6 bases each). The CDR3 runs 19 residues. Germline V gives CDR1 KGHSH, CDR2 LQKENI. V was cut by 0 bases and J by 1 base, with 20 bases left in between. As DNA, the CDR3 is TGTGCCAGCTCACCACCGGGGCTGGGGGGCGGAGTAGGCACAGATACGCAGTATTTT. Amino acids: CASSPPGLGGGVGTDTQYF.

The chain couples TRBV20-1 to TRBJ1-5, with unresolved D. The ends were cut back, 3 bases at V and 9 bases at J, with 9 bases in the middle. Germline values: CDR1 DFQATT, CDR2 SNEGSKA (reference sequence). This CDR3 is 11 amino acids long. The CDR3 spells CSASQERPQHF. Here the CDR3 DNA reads TGCAGTGCTAGCCAGGAGCGGCCCCAGCATTTT.

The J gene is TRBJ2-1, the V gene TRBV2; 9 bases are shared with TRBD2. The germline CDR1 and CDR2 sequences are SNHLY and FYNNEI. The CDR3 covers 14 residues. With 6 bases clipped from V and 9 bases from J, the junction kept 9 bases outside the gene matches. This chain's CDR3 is CASRSAGGVGEQFF. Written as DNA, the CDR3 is TGTGCCAGCAGGAGCGCGGGGGGGGTCGGTGAGCAGTTCTTC. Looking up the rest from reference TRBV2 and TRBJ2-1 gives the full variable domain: EPEVTQTPSHQVTQMGQEVILRCVPISNHLYFYWYRQILGQKVEFLVSFYNNEISEKSEIFDDQFSVERPDGSNFTLKIRSTKLEDSAMYFCASRSAGGVGEQFFGPGTRLTVL.